This TCR beta chain appears in the sequencing data of a study of identical twins (TCRdb year 2016). For context, the study as a whole: TCR alpha and beta repertoires from monozygotic twins, unrelated adults of various ages and cord blood were deep-sequenced to test whether fetal clonotypes persist. To rule out contamination, the twin experiments were replicated at different times with different library preparation protocols. The research as a whole found: Abundant cord blood beta clonotypes had fewer insertions, young adult naive repertoires showed a similar but weaker trend, and memory repertoires showed no such trend. Because the same donors could not be followed over many years, the conclusions depended on cross-sectional statistical analysis. The excess sharing between twins in beta out-of-frame sequences was weaker because fewer shared sequences reduced the signal-to-noise ratio. Zero-insertion analyses could be partly confounded by invariant T cells such as MAIT and iNKT, although diverse VJ usage argued against such confounding for most clonotypes. In monozygotic twins, out-of-frame TCR alpha sharing was systematically underestimated by recombination models, although the models agreed with sharing between unrelated individuals. Compared with coincidental sharing between unrelated individuals, an excess of low generation-probability sequences was observed among out-of-frame TCR alpha sequences shared between twins.

This clonotype was found many times. Which antigen it targets is not known. No much larger clone exists at a distance of one base, and base qualities are not known. V is trimmed back by 6 bases and J by 4 bases, and the junction contains 6 bases that no gene match accounts for. CDR1 and CDR2 are drawn from the germline V gene: MNHNS, SASEGT. The CDR3 has 14 amino acids, counting the end cysteine and phenylalanine. Only the CDR3 part of the read is kept: 42 bases, read in frame from the first base. Libraries were prepared through 5' RACE. For sequencing, an Illumina HiSeq 2000 was employed. A universal primer binding site was added through template switching, and the final cDNA carried a unique molecular identifier so that TCR cDNA molecules could be counted accurately. First-strand cDNA for TCR alpha and beta chains was synthesized from specific primers in the conserved constant-segment region. To control for contamination, each cDNA library was double barcoded with a SMART-Mk sample barcode plus Illumina barcodes. TruSeq adapter sequences, together with Illumina sample barcodes, were added in two successive PCR steps. The Illumina HiSeq platform was used with custom primers to sequence TCR alpha and beta cDNA libraries. The paper's data handling went like this. Raw reads were processed with MiGEC to extract unique molecular identifiers, and MiXCR was used to determine CDR3 positions. Recombination models were inferred per individual with the repgenHMM and IGoR tools using an EM algorithm. Shared clonotype analysis was performed with the tcR package in R, normalizing sharing by the product of cloneset sizes. Out-of-frame nonproductive sequences were analyzed to study raw recombination free of thymic and clonal selection effects. TCRdb reworked the public reads: Q25 trimming with fastp, MiXCR clone assembly, productive beta chains retained. Rows merge per CDR3 protein into single entries with the most common DNA and genes. V and J calls and clone size were set by TCRdb, not the authors. The sample profile shows about 700,000 distinct CDR3 sequences; around 5.7% of them were found once. The leading ten clones occupy roughly 1.8% of the sample.

Only healthy Caucasian donors were included. Three unrelated non-twin adults were additionally sequenced: a male aged 18 to 30, a male aged 50 to 60 and a female aged 50 to 60. Miltenyi CD45RO+ enrichment and human naive T-cell isolation kits were used to isolate memory (CD45RO+) and naive T cells from PBMC. This chain joins TRBV6-1 to TRBJ1-1, and 9 bases in between align with TRBD1. Sequenced sample: naive T cells sorted from blood. In light of the paper, this sample's cell subset or site label describes: cells isolated with a human naive T-cell isolation kit. This TCR derives from a man younger than 35 in good health. This receptor carries the CDR3 CASRDRGIITEAFF. The DNA reads as follows: TGTGCCAGCAGAGACAGGGGGATCATCACTGAAGCTTTCTTT.